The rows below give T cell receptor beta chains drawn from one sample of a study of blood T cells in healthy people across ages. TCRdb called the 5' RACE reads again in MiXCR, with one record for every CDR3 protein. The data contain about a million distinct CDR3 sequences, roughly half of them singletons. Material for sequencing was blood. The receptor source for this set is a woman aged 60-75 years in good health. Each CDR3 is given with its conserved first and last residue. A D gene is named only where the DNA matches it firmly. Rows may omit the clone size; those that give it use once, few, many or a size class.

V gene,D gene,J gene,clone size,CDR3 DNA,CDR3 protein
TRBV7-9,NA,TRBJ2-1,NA,TGTGCCAGCAGCTCCCTAACCCAAAGGGGCCGAAGAAATGAGCAGTTCTTC,CASSSLTQRGRRNEQFF
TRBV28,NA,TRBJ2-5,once,TGTGCCAGCTACTTAGAAGAGACCCAGTACTTC,CASYLEETQYF
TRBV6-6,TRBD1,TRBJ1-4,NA,TGTGCCAGCAGGGACAGGGATGAAAAACTGTTTTTT,CASRDRDEKLFF
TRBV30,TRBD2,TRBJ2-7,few,TGTGCCTGGGGGGGGGACGTACCCTACGAGCAGTACTTC,CAWGGDVPYEQYF
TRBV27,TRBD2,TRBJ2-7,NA,TGTGCCAGCACCCTACCTAGCGGATCCTACGAGCAGTACTTC,CASTLPSGSYEQYF
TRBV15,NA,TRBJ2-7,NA,TGTGCCACCAGCAGAGAAGCCTCAGGGAGCTACGAGCAGTACTTC,CATSREASGSYEQYF
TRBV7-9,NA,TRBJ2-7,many,TGTGCCAGCAGTTCCGTGGGGGAGCAGTACTTC,CASSSVGEQYF
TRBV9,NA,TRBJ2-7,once,TGTGCCAGCAGCGTAGGGTGGGGTTACGAGCAGTACTTC,CASSVGWGYEQYF
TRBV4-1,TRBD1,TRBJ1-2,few,TGCGCCAGCAGCCAAGAAGCGGGACAGGGGGCTTTACATCACTATGGCTACACCTTC,CASSQEAGQGALHHYGYTF
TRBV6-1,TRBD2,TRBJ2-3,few,TGTGCCAGCAGTCAGGACGGTCCTTTGACTAGCGTTCCTAGCACAGATACGCAGTATTTT,CASSQDGPLTSVPSTDTQYF
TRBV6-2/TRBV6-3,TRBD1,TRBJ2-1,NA,TGTGCCAGCAGCTCCGGACAGGGCCTTTCCTACAATGAGCAGTTCTTC,CASSSGQGLSYNEQFF
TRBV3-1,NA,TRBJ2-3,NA,TGTGCCAGCAGCAGCAAGAGGTCGGCCCCCTCAGATACGCAGTATTTT,CASSSKRSAPSDTQYF
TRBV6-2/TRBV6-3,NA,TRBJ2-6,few,TGTGCCAGCAGTCCTTTATACGGCCCCTCTGGGGCCAACGTCCTGACTTTC,CASSPLYGPSGANVLTF
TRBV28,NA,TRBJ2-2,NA,TGTGCCAGCAGGACATTGGGGGTCCGGGACATCCCGAACACCGGGGAGCTGTTTTTT,CASRTLGVRDIPNTGELFF
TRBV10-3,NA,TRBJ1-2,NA,TGTGCCATCAAAGCGCCGTTGGCGGGCTATGGCTACACCTTC,CAIKAPLAGYGYTF
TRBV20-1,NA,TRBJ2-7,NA,TGCAGTGCTGGAGACCTAGGCTCCGGTCGGCTCGAGCAGTACTTC,CSAGDLGSGRLEQYF
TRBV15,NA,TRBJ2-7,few,TGTGCCACCAGCAGAGATCAGACCTCGCCTAGAGAGCAGTACTTC,CATSRDQTSPREQYF
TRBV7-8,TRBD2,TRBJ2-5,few,TGTGCCAGCAGCCTTAGCTCGGGACTAATAAAGACCCAGTACTTC,CASSLSSGLIKTQYF
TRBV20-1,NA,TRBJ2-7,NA,TGCAGTGCTCCGCGGACCCGTACTTACGAGCAGTACTTC,CSAPRTRTYEQYF
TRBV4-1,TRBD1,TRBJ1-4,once,TGCGCCAGCAGCCAAGATCTCGGGACAGGGGGAGGAAAACTGTTTTTT,CASSQDLGTGGGKLFF
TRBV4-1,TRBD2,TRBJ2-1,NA,TGCGCCAGCAGCCAAATAGCGGGACTTGGGAATGAGCAGTTCTTC,CASSQIAGLGNEQFF
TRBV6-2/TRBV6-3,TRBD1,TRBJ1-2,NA,TGTGCCAGCAGTTTCGGGGACAGGGGAATCTTCGGCCACACCTTC,CASSFGDRGIFGHTF
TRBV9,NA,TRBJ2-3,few,TGTGCCAGCAGCGTAGCGGGCTCGGATACGCAGTATTTT,CASSVAGSDTQYF
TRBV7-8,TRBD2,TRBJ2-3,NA,TGTGCCAGCAGGCAACGACTAGCGACAGATACGCAGTATTTT,CASRQRLATDTQYF
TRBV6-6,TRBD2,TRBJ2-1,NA,TGTGCCAGCAGTGGGGGACTAGTCCCCGACAATGAGCAGTTCTTC,CASSGGLVPDNEQFF
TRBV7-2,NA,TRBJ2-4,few,TGTGCCAGCAGCTTAGTAGTTACAGGGATAAACATTCAGTACTTC,CASSLVVTGINIQYF
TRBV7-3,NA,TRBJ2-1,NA,TGTGCCAGCAGCTTATTCGCGTCCGGCTATGAGCAGTTCTTC,CASSLFASGYEQFF
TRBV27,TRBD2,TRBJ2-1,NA,TGTGCCAGCACCCTAGCGGGAAACAATGAGCAGTTCTTC,CASTLAGNNEQFF
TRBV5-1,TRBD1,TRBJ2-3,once,TGCGCCAGCAGCCTAGGACAGGGGATGGAGTCGCAGTATTTT,CASSLGQGMESQYF
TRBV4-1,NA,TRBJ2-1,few,TGCGCCAGCAGCCAAGATAGAACTACAAACAATGAGCAGTTCTTC,CASSQDRTTNNEQFF
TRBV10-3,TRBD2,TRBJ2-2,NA,TGTGCCATCAACCGCGGGGGGTCAGACACCGGGGAGCTGTTTTTT,CAINRGGSDTGELFF
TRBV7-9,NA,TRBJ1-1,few,TGTGCCCAAGTGGAGGTGATTGAGACTGAAGCTTTCTTT,CAQVEVIETEAFF
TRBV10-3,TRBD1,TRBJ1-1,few,TGTGCCGTCGGGGACAGCTCCTCGAGGGTGACTGAAGCTTTCTTT,CAVGDSSSRVTEAFF
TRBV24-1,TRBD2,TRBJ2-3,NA,TGTGCCACCAGTGTAGGAGCGGGAGGCACAGATACGCAGTATTTT,CATSVGAGGTDTQYF
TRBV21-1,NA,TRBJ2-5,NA,TGTGCCAGCAGCAAAGAGGTGGGGGAAGAGACCCAGTACTTC,CASSKEVGEETQYF
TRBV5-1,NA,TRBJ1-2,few,TGCGCCAGCAGCTTACCGGGACGTTCTTCCTATGGCTACACCTTC,CASSLPGRSSYGYTF
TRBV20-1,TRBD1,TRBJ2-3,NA,TGCAGTGCTAGAGACGGACAGGGATTTTCAGATACGCAGTATTTT,CSARDGQGFSDTQYF
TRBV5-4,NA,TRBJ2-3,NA,TGTGCCAGCAGCTTCCGGGTGGAGGGTCCGACAGATACGCAGTATTTT,CASSFRVEGPTDTQYF
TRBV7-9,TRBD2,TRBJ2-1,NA,TGTGCCAGCAGCCCTGCTCGGTACAGCGGGAAACTTACGGATGAGCAGTTCTTC,CASSPARYSGKLTDEQFF
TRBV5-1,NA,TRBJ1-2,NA,TGCGCCAGCAGCTCCGCAACGACAGGTCCCTATGGCTACACCTTC,CASSSATTGPYGYTF
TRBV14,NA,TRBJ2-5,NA,TGTGCCAGCAGCCCCCCAGGTTTGGAGACCCAGTACTTC,CASSPPGLETQYF
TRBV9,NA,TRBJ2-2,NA,TGTGCCAGCAGCGTAAGCCCGAACACCGGGGAGCTGTTTTTT,CASSVSPNTGELFF